The 26 T cell receptor beta chains in this list originate from one sample, sequenced in a study of blood T cell repertoires in COVID-19. Libraries were prepared by immunoSEQ multiplex PCR; TCRdb keeps only in-frame clonotypes and omits some of them. The sample consists of 200,000 to 250,000 clones, around nine tenths of them appearing once. Sequencing used peripheral blood. The receptors come from an older woman with acute or convalescent COVID-19.

This chain uses TRBV27 with TRBJ1-5; tentatively, D is TRBD1 (5 bases). The CDR3 loop spans 14 amino acids. Germline-derived CDR1 and CDR2 are MNHEY and SMNVEV (reference sequence). Trimming removed 6 bases from V and 1 base from J, with 10 bases in between. CDR3 DNA: TGTGCCAGCAGATCCTCAGGGAGCAATCAGCCCCAGCATTTT. It codes for CASRSSGSNQPQHF.

This chain uses TRBV5-1 with TRBJ1-2; TRBD1 agrees at 7 bases. V trimming: 7 bases; J trimming: 0 bases; junction bases outside the gene matches: 12. CDR1 SGHRS and CDR2 YFSETQ come from the germline V gene. The CDR3 is made up of 16 amino acids. The CDR3 spells CASETGPGQSNYGYTF. CDR3 nucleotides: TGCGCCAGCGAAACCGGCCCGGGACAGTCTAACTATGGCTACACCTTC.

This chain joins TRBV27 and TRBJ2-1, with TRBD2 matching over 8 bases. CDR1 and CDR2 (germline): MNHEY, SMNVEV (reference sequence). The CDR3 length is 16 residues. The J segment lost 9 bases and the V segment lost 2 bases, leaving 12 bases of the junction unmatched. The CDR3 DNA sequence: TGTGCCAGCAGTTTAAAAGCGGGAGCGTATGGTAGTGAGCAGTTCTTC. Translation gives CASSLKAGAYGSEQFF.

This CDR3 reads CASSDRDRSSGNTIYF. The CDR3 nucleotides read TGTGCCAGCAGTGACCGGGACAGAAGCTCTGGAAACACCATATATTTT. This sequence joins TRBV6-1 and TRBJ1-3, with TRBD1 matching over 7 bases. Germline V gives CDR1 MNHNS, CDR2 SASEGT. The CDR3 is 16 residues long. Germline trimming cut 3 bases from V and 0 bases from J; bases unmatched to any gene: 5.

The rearrangement uses TRBV6-1 and TRBJ1-2; D remains unclear. The germline gives CDR1 MNHNS, CDR2 SASEGT. The V end lost 2 bases, the J end lost 3 bases, and 10 bases lay between the germline ends. The CDR3 covers 14 residues. The CDR3 sequence: CASSERAGDYGYTF. CDR3 nucleotide sequence: TGTGCCAGCAGTGAAAGGGCGGGAGACTATGGCTACACCTTC.

The V gene is TRBV19, the J gene TRBJ2-7, with 9 bases identical to TRBD2. With V trimmed by 8 bases and J by 5 bases, 10 bases remained unmatched. The CDR3 runs to 14 residues. Germline lookup yields CDR1 LNHDA and CDR2 SQIVND (reference sequence). CDR3 bases: TGTGCCAGTTCACTTACGGGACTAGCAAACGAGCAGTACTTC. Amino acids: CASSLTGLANEQYF.

The chain couples TRBV6-2 or TRBV6-3 to TRBJ2-2; 12 positions match TRBD2. The trim removed 4 bases at V and 7 bases at J, leaving 7 bases unmatched. This CDR3 has 16 residues. Germline CDR1 reads MNHEY; CDR2 reads SVGEGT. Written as DNA, the CDR3 is TGTGCCAGCAGTTCCGCTAGCGGGAGGGCCCTCGGGGAGCTGTTTTTT. Encoded protein: CASSSASGRALGELFF.

The J gene is TRBJ1-2, the V gene TRBV29-1; the match to TRBD1 covers 7 bases. The CDR3 runs 14 residues. With V trimmed by 1 base and J by 2 bases, 4 bases remained unmatched. The germline V gene has CDR1 SQVTM and CDR2 ANQGSEA. The CDR3 sequence is CSVEGPGQNYGYTF. For the CDR3, the DNA is TGCAGCGTTGAAGGCCCGGGACAGAACTATGGCTACACCTTC.

This chain uses TRBV3-1 (or the pseudogene TRBV3-2) with TRBJ1-2; 9 bases agree with TRBD1. The CDR3 consists of 15 residues. With 1 base clipped from V and 8 bases from J, the junction kept 8 bases outside the gene matches. CDR1 and CDR2 (germline): LGHDT, YNNKEL (reference sequence). CDR3: CASSQGVTGGEGYTF. In DNA form, the CDR3 reads TGTGCCAGCAGCCAAGGGGTTACAGGGGGCGAAGGCTACACCTTC.

The chain joins TRBV11-2 to TRBJ2-5, with 7 bases fitting TRBD1. This CDR3 contains 13 residues. J was trimmed by 2 bases and V by 5 bases; bases with no gene match: 2. CDR1 and CDR2 from the germline V gene are SGHAT and FQNNGV. The CDR3 spells CASSRDRQETQYF. Here the CDR3 DNA reads TGTGCCAGCAGCCGGGACAGACAAGAGACCCAGTACTTC.

V gene TRBV5-8 combines with J gene TRBJ2-2, with 9 bases that match TRBD1. There are 15 residues in the CDR3. CDR1 SGHTS and CDR2 YDEGEE come from the germline V gene. The V and J ends lost 5 bases and 6 bases, in that order; junction bases with no gene match: 8. The CDR3 DNA reads as TGTGCCAGCAGGCGAAACAGGGGGCGTTCCGGGGAGCTGTTTTTT. Protein: CASRRNRGRSGELFF.

The rearrangement links TRBV7-2 to TRBJ1-4; 10 bases fit TRBD1. The CDR3 is 15 amino acids. The V and J ends lost 5 bases and 7 bases, in that order; junction bases with no gene match: 7. From germline, CDR1 is SGHTA and CDR2 FQGNSA. CDR3 in amino acids: CASSTRDRGFEKLFF. The CDR3 coding sequence is TGTGCCAGCAGCACAAGGGACAGGGGATTTGAAAAACTGTTTTTT.

This chain connects TRBV27 to TRBJ2-6; D may be TRBD1 (6 bases). Germline V gene sequence: CDR1 MNHEY, CDR2 SMNVEV (reference sequence). With 4 bases removed from V and 2 bases from J, the gap between germline ends came to 9 bases. This CDR3 comprises 15 residues. The DNA of the CDR3 is TGTGCCAGCAGTTCCACAGGGCCTGGGGCCAACGTCCTGACTTTC. Its protein is CASSSTGPGANVLTF.

V and J are TRBV9 and TRBJ1-1; D remains ambiguous. Per the germline V gene, CDR1 is SGDLS and CDR2 is YYNGEE. V lost 0 bases, J lost 4 bases, and 7 bases lay in between. The CDR3 covers 13 residues. As DNA, the CDR3 is TGTGCCAGCAGCGTAGTTAGGAGCACTGAAGCTTTCTTT. The encoded protein is CASSVVRSTEAFF.

J is TRBJ1-2 and V is TRBV7-9; no clear D gene. Trimming took 0 bases from V and 0 from J, leaving 8 bases between them. The germline V gene encodes CDR1 SEHNR and CDR2 FQNEAQ (reference sequence). This CDR3 is 15 amino acids long. CDR3 protein: CASSLANVANYGYTF. DNA of the CDR3: TGTGCCAGCAGCTTAGCAAACGTAGCTAACTATGGCTACACCTTC.

This clone has just one count. The chain uses TRBV24-1 and TRBJ2-1, with 7 nucleotides matching TRBD2. Trimming removed 9 bases from V and 6 bases from J; junction bases left unmatched: 7. The CDR3 has 13 amino acids. Germline V gene data show CDR1 as KGHDR and CDR2 as SFDVKD. CDR3 nucleotides: TGTGCCACCGGGGGAGGGCCCCGCAATGAGCAGTTCTTC. This gives the protein CATGGGPRNEQFF.

CDR3 DNA sequence: TGTGCCAGCAGTTCCGACCATAGGACACGGCAGTACTTC. Translation: CASSSDHRTRQYF. The chain has TRBV6-2 or TRBV6-3 and TRBJ2-7; D possibly corresponds to TRBD1 (5 bases). V shed 4 bases and J shed 9 bases, with 16 bases lying between them. This CDR3 has 13 residues. CDR1 is MNHEY and CDR2 is SVGEGT in the germline V gene.

This CDR3 reads CATSASGGLYGYTF. For the CDR3, the DNA is TGTGCCACCAGTGCCTCAGGGGGCCTTTATGGCTACACCTTC. The chain is built from TRBV24-1 and TRBJ1-2, with 8 bases identical to TRBD1. This CDR3 region has 14 residues. Per germline, CDR1 KGHDR and CDR2 SFDVKD. Trimming cost V 5 bases and J 5 bases; bases outside gene matches: 6.

The chain couples TRBV15 to TRBJ2-1; 12 nucleotides match TRBD1. J gave up 12 bases and V 2 bases, and 5 bases lay outside the gene matches. This CDR3 spans 14 amino acids. Germline V CDR1 and CDR2: LNHNV, YYDKDF (reference sequence). The CDR3 DNA reads as TGTGCCACCAGCAGACCTGGGACAGGGGGCTGGCAGTTCTTC. Translated, it gives CATSRPGTGGWQFF.

The genes are TRBV7-3 and TRBJ2-1; TRBD2 is a possible D gene (6 bases). Trimming left V 1 base short and J 3 bases short, with 16 bases between. CDR1 and CDR2 (germline): SGHTA, FQGTGA. The CDR3 runs to 17 residues. CDR3: CASSLNPPGGNYNEQFF. The CDR3 coding sequence is TGTGCCAGCAGCTTAAACCCGCCCGGCGGGAACTACAATGAGCAGTTCTTC.

In its sample, this clone was seen once. The rearrangement joins TRBV27 to TRBJ2-7, with D maybe TRBD1 (5 bases). V was trimmed by 7 bases and J by 1 base, leaving 8 bases between them. The CDR3 has 12 amino acids. In germline, CDR1 is MNHEY, CDR2 SMNVEV (reference sequence). The CDR3 loop reads CASTDRSYEQYF. The CDR3 DNA follows: TGTGCCAGCACTGACAGATCCTACGAGCAGTACTTC.

The V call is TRBV3-1 (or the pseudogene TRBV3-2), the J call TRBJ2-1; 11 nucleotides match TRBD1. In germline, CDR1 is LGHDT, CDR2 YNNKEL (reference sequence). With V trimmed by 0 bases and J by 10 bases, 8 bases remained unmatched. This CDR3 has 16 amino acids. The CDR3 region is CASSQELGQGGREQFF. The DNA for the CDR3 is TGTGCCAGCAGCCAAGAGTTGGGACAGGGGGGCAGGGAGCAGTTCTTC.

This chain joins TRBV11-3 and TRBJ2-2; 11 positions match TRBD2. This CDR3 is built from 14 residues. Germline V gene lookup returns CDR1 SGHNT and CDR2 YENEEA. With 5 bases clipped from V and 6 bases from J, the junction kept 2 bases outside the gene matches. CDR3 in DNA: TGTGCCAGCAGCCGTAGCGGGAGGGCCGGGGAGCTGTTTTTT. This codes for CASSRSGRAGELFF.

This clone has only a few counts. The rearrangement links TRBV19 to TRBJ2-7; the match to TRBD1 covers 8 bases. J gave up 1 base and V 2 bases, and 7 bases lay outside the gene matches. This CDR3 region has 16 residues. Germline V gene lookup returns CDR1 LNHDA and CDR2 SQIVND (reference sequence). The CDR3 DNA reads as TGTGCCAGTAGTATAAACCCTCAGGGGGCGTCCTACGAGCAGTACTTC. It specifies CASSINPQGASYEQYF.

V usage is TRBV28 and J usage is TRBJ2-7; maybe TRBD1 (5 bases). V was pared by 6 bases and J by 6 bases, with 18 bases between. This CDR3 is 14 amino acids long. The V gene's germline CDR1 is MDHEN and CDR2 SYDVKM. CDR3 DNA sequence: TGTGCCAGCAGCCTCCCCAGGGTGCTCCCCGAGCAGTACTTC. It yields the protein CASSLPRVLPEQYF.

This clone was seen a handful of times. The chain has TRBV27 and TRBJ1-3; D unclear. V was cut by 7 bases and J by 0 bases, with 4 bases left in between. The CDR3 has 12 residues. CDR1 and CDR2 from the germline V gene are MNHEY and SMNVEV (reference sequence). CDR3 DNA sequence: TGTGCCAGCATCTCCTCTGGAAACACCATATATTTT. Translated: CASISSGNTIYF.